This passage covers 10 T cell receptor beta chains from one sample sequenced in a study of blood T cell repertoires in COVID-19. Sequenced by immunoSEQ multiplex PCR; TCRdb stores in-frame clones only, minus some. The repertoire holds roughly 87,000 clones, around 75% seen once, with roughly 4.2% in the top ten. Sequencing was carried out using peripheral blood. The source is a woman aged 50 to 65 with acute or convalescent COVID-19.

V gene TRBV5-1 combines with J gene TRBJ2-5; 7 nucleotides align to TRBD1. Germline CDR1 reads SGHRS; CDR2 reads YFSETQ. The CDR3 spans 15 residues. Losses at the gene ends were 5 bases for V and 1 base for J; bases not matched to a gene: 8. In nucleotides, the CDR3 is TGCGCCAGCAGTGTCACAGGGGCGTTCCAAGAGACCCAGTACTTC. Encoded protein: CASSVTGAFQETQYF.

V gene TRBV28 combines with J gene TRBJ1-6, with 10 bases fitting TRBD1. The CDR3 has 14 residues. J gave up 11 bases and V 11 bases, and 12 bases lay outside the gene matches. The germline gives CDR1 MDHEN, CDR2 SYDVKM. The CDR3 spells CASQPGQGRTPLHF. CDR3 coding DNA: TGTGCCTCTCAACCGGGACAGGGGAGGACACCCCTCCACTTT.

J is TRBJ2-7 and V is TRBV18, with TRBD1 matching over 7 bases. This CDR3 comprises 13 residues. CDR1 and CDR2 from the germline V gene are KGHSH and LQKENI. Unmatched junction bases numbered 1, after V lost 4 bases and J lost 1 base. As DNA, the CDR3 is TGTGCCAGCTCACGGGGACAGTCCTACGAGCAGTACTTC. It translates to CASSRGQSYEQYF.

This chain's CDR3 is CAWSRTQEAFF. In nucleotides, the CDR3 is TGTGCCTGGAGTCGCACACAAGAAGCTTTCTTT. The chain links TRBV30 to TRBJ1-1; the D is unclear. The germline CDR1 and CDR2 sequences are GTSNPN and SVGIG (reference sequence). V was shortened by 2 bases and J by 8 bases, with 9 bases between the two germline ends. The CDR3 is 11 residues long.

The chain has TRBV28 and TRBJ1-2; the D gene is possibly TRBD1 (5 bases). This CDR3 comprises 15 residues. Trimming removed 2 bases from V and 8 bases from J, with 18 bases in between. Germline assignment: CDR1 MDHEN and CDR2 SYDVKM. The CDR3 DNA reads TGTGCCAGCAGTTTACTCACCGGGCAGGGAAGAGGCTACACCTTC. Its protein product is CASSLLTGQGRGYTF.

This clone came up a few times. An end of the junction does not agree with germline; a read error may underlie this. The rearrangement uses TRBV28 and TRBJ2-7; 8 positions agree with TRBD1. The germline V gene encodes CDR1 MDHEN and CDR2 SYDVKM. The CDR3 spans 15 residues. The CDR3 loop is CASRLSAGGMGEQYF. CDR3 sequence (DNA): TGTGCCAGCAGGTTATCTGCAGGGGGCATGGGGGAGCAGTACTTC.

The rearrangement links TRBV2 to TRBJ1-5; no clear D. This CDR3 spans 16 amino acids. From germline, CDR1 is SNHLY and CDR2 FYNNEI. V lost 1 base to trimming and J lost 0 bases, with 10 bases between them. In DNA form, the CDR3 reads TGTGCCAGCAGTGAAGGGGCCGGCATTAGCAATCAGCCCCAGCATTTT. Protein sequence: CASSEGAGISNQPQHF.

This chain uses TRBV7-9 with TRBJ1-2; 7 bases map to TRBD1. The CDR3 totals 13 residues. Germline trimming cut 4 bases from V and 6 bases from J; bases unmatched to any gene: 5. CDR1 is SEHNR, CDR2 FQNEAQ, per germline (reference sequence). The CDR3 sequence: CASSSKGADGYTF. The CDR3 bases are TGTGCCAGCAGCTCAAAGGGGGCGGATGGCTACACCTTC.

V usage is TRBV28 and J usage is TRBJ2-7, with 8 bases identical to TRBD1. This CDR3 is 14 amino acids long. The germline V gene has CDR1 MDHEN and CDR2 SYDVKM. Trimming removed 2 bases from V and 4 bases from J; junction bases left unmatched: 4. For the CDR3, the DNA is TGTGCCAGCAGTTTACCAGGGGGCGAGTACGAGCAGTACTTC. Translation: CASSLPGGEYEQYF.

The gene calls are TRBV4-3 and TRBJ1-2; tentatively, D is TRBD1 (5 bases). V gave up 5 bases and J gave up 6 bases, with 13 bases separating them. The CDR3 runs to 13 residues. The V gene's germline CDR1 is LGHNA and CDR2 YSLEER. The CDR3 here is CASSSHDSHGYTF. CDR3 DNA sequence: TGCGCCAGCAGCTCTCACGACAGCCATGGCTACACCTTC.